This is a list of T cell receptor beta chains from one sample in a study of OX40 agonist ivuxolimab in advanced cancers. Assay used: immunoSEQ multiplex PCR; TCRdb lists only in-frame clones, some missing. The sample lists about 40,000 clones; approximately 84% were seen once. Sequencing used CD4+ or CD8+ T cells sorted from blood, obtained in a trial of the OX40 agonist ivuxolimab. These receptors were obtained from an adult with an advanced solid tumor such as melanoma, head and neck, liver or kidney cancer. The CDR3 runs from the conserved cysteine through the conserved F or W. The D gene is left open where the match is weak. Size is stated for part of the rows, as once, few or many counts, or as a class when the clone is expanded.

j_call | clone_size | v_call | d_call | cdr3_nt | cdr3_aa
TRBJ2-3 | NA | TRBV18 | TRBD2 | TGTGCCAGCTCACCGGGGGACTATTGGGTGGATACGCAGTATTTT | CASSPGDYWVDTQYF
TRBJ2-1 | NA | TRBV7-6 | NA | TGTGCCAGCAGCCAAATTAATACAGGGAGCAATGAGCAGTTCTTC | CASSQINTGSNEQFF
TRBJ1-3 | NA | TRBV7-6 | TRBD1 | TGTGCCAGCAGCACCGCGACAGGGGTCGTTTCTGGAAACACCATATATTTT | CASSTATGVVSGNTIYF
TRBJ1-2 | NA | TRBV19 | NA | TGTGCCAGTAGTATATCCCCCACAGGGTCGGATGGCTACACCTTC | CASSISPTGSDGYTF
TRBJ2-7 | NA | TRBV7-8 | NA | TGTGCCAGCACCCCCAGCTACGAGCAGTACTTC | CASTPSYEQYF
TRBJ2-5 | NA | TRBV11-2 | NA | TGTGCCAGCAGCTTGCGGGTCTATGAGACCCAGTACTTC | CASSLRVYETQYF
TRBJ1-4 | few | TRBV6-7 | NA | TGTGCCAGCAGTTACTCGAGGGTGTGGGGGGGAAGAGAGGAAAAACTGTTTTTT | CASSYSRVWGGREEKLFF
TRBJ2-1 | NA | TRBV19 | NA | TGTGCCAGTAGTATTATGGATACCCTTTACAATGAGCAGTTCTTC | CASSIMDTLYNEQFF
TRBJ1-5 | once | TRBV15 | TRBD1 | TGTGCCACCAGCAGAGCAATCACAGGGGGCTGGCAGCCCCAGCATTTT | CATSRAITGGWQPQHF
TRBJ2-7 | NA | TRBV7-3 | TRBD1 | TGTGCCAGCAGCATAACAGGGGTGCCTTACTCCTACGAGCAGTACTTC | CASSITGVPYSYEQYF
TRBJ1-4 | NA | TRBV19 | TRBD1 | TGTGCCAGTAGTACCGACGGACAGGGTTTTAATGAAAAACTGTTTTTT | CASSTDGQGFNEKLFF
TRBJ1-5 | NA | TRBV19 | NA | TGTGCCAGTAGTATAGCCTCCACAACAGGGATTCGGCAGCCCCAGCATTTT | CASSIASTTGIRQPQHF
TRBJ1-5 | NA | TRBV7-2 | NA | TGTGCCAGCAGCTTCACGGAGCCCCAGCATTTT | CASSFTEPQHF
TRBJ1-5 | NA | TRBV19 | NA | TGTGCCAGTAGTATAGATCACCTTATTCAGCCCCAGCATTTT | CASSIDHLIQPQHF
TRBJ1-2 | NA | TRBV30 | NA | TGTGCCTGGACACCGCAACAGGGCGGCTACACCTTC | CAWTPQQGGYTF
TRBJ2-2 | NA | TRBV5-6 | TRBD2 | TGTGCCAGCAGCTTGATTATGAGGGAGGGTGTCGGGGAGCTGTTTTTT | CASSLIMREGVGELFF
TRBJ2-5 | once | TRBV7-7 | TRBD2 | TGTGCTACTAGCGGAGACCCGAAAGAGACCCAGTACTTC | CATSGDPKETQYF